These T cell receptor beta chains were read from a single sample in a study of metastatic and nonmetastatic thyroid tumors. TCRdb reprocessed the PCR reads using MiXCR. Here the sample spans almost 25,000 clones, 13% being singletons. Sequenced material: blood. The receptors were sampled from a female donor with papillary thyroid cancer or a benign thyroid nodule (not recorded which). Some clones in this sample may be carry-over from other donors' samples. Both conserved end residues are part of each CDR3. D genes are given only for firm matches. Not every row has a clone size; where given, it reads once, few, many or a size class.

TRBD2,TRBV3-1,medium-sized,TRBJ2-7,TGTGCCAGCAGCCATCCGGGACTAGCGGAATACGAGCAGTACTTC,CASSHPGLAEYEQYF
-,TRBV5-4,many,TRBJ2-7,TGTGCCAGCAGCTTGGTGGGCTACGAGCAGTACTTC,CASSLVGYEQYF
TRBD1,TRBV19,many,TRBJ2-7,TGTGCCAGTAGTATTGAGGGACAGGGGGTGGACGAGCAGTACTTC,CASSIEGQGVDEQYF
-,TRBV6-5,many,TRBJ2-5,TGTGCCAGCAGTTACCCGACGGAAGAGACCCAGTACTTC,CASSYPTEETQYF
-,TRBV28,-,TRBJ2-5,TGTGCCAGCAGTTTTGCAGAGGGGGCGGGGGAGACCCAGTACTTC,CASSFAEGAGETQYF
-,TRBV27,few,TRBJ2-7,TGTGCCAGCAGCACATCCGACAGGCTCCACGAGCAGTACTTC,CASSTSDRLHEQYF
-,TRBV5-1,many,TRBJ2-3,TGCGCCAGCAGCTTGGTGGGCACAGATACGCAGTATTTT,CASSLVGTDTQYF
TRBD1,TRBV28,many,TRBJ1-2,TGTGCCACCTCGCTCACGGGACAGCCGGGGTATGGCTACACCTTC,CATSLTGQPGYGYTF
TRBD1,TRBV20-1,many,TRBJ1-1,TGCAGTGCTAGAGATCTATTACGTCAGGGGGGCACTGAAGCTTTCTTT,CSARDLLRQGGTEAFF
-,TRBV6-1,medium-sized,TRBJ2-2,TGTGCCAGCAGTTGGGGGGATGACACCGGGGAGCTGTTTTTT,CASSWGDDTGELFF
TRBD2,TRBV6-1,many,TRBJ2-1,TGTGCCAGCAGTCCGGGACTAGAATACAATGAGCAGTTCTTC,CASSPGLEYNEQFF
-,TRBV28,-,TRBJ2-2,TGTGCCAGCCGCCCCGTAGGCGCCGGGGAGCTGTTTTTT,CASRPVGAGELFF
-,TRBV6-1,many,TRBJ1-2,TGTGCCAGCAGTTCTACAGACAACTATGGCTACACCTTC,CASSSTDNYGYTF
-,TRBV6-1,many,TRBJ2-3,TGTGCCAGCAGTGAGACCCCGGGTGGGGGCACAGATACGCAGTATTTT,CASSETPGGGTDTQYF
-,TRBV20-1,few,TRBJ2-5,TGCAGTGCTAAAGCAGCCAGGGCAGGGCAAGAGACCCAGTACTTC,CSAKAARAGQETQYF
-,TRBV19,many,TRBJ2-1,TGTGCCAGTAGTCCCTACGCGGATGAGCAGTTCTTC,CASSPYADEQFF
-,TRBV4-1,many,TRBJ2-7,TGCGCCAGCAGCCAAGCCCCATTGGTCTACGAGCAGTACTTC,CASSQAPLVYEQYF
TRBD2,TRBV20-1,many,TRBJ2-1,TGCAGTGCTAGAGCCCTAGCGGACTACAATGAGCAGTTCTTC,CSARALADYNEQFF
-,TRBV15,few,TRBJ2-1,TGTGCCACCAGCAGTAGAGGGGGATTGTACAATGAGCAGTTCTTC,CATSSRGGLYNEQFF
-,TRBV6-2/TRBV6-3,-,TRBJ1-5,TGTGCCAGCAGTTTGGACACAATTAGCAATCAGCCCCAGCATTTT,CASSLDTISNQPQHF
-,TRBV19,few,TRBJ2-7,TGTGCCAGTAGTATAGGTGGAGGGGCTTCCTACGAGCAGTACTTC,CASSIGGGASYEQYF
TRBD1,TRBV3-1,medium-sized,TRBJ1-3,TGTGCCAGCAGGACGACAGGGAGCGGAAACACCATATATTTT,CASRTTGSGNTIYF
TRBD2,TRBV9,-,TRBJ2-1,TGTGCCAGCAGCGTAGGGACTAGCGCCAATGAGCAGTTCTTC,CASSVGTSANEQFF
-,TRBV28,many,TRBJ1-4,TGTGCCAGCAGTCTAACCCTGACAGGAGGGGGAACTAATGAAAAACTGTTTTTT,CASSLTLTGGGTNEKLFF
-,TRBV5-1,many,TRBJ2-7,TGCGCCAGCAGCTTGGCCTTACAGAACTACGAGCAGTACTTC,CASSLALQNYEQYF
-,TRBV19,many,TRBJ1-2,TGTGCCAGTAGTATAACCCACGGAGCTGGGAATGGCTACACCTTC,CASSITHGAGNGYTF
TRBD2,TRBV6-1,many,TRBJ2-5,TGTGCCAGCACTTTGACTAGCGGGACTTCGCAAGAGACCCAGTACTTC,CASTLTSGTSQETQYF
-,TRBV3-1,many,TRBJ2-5,TGTGCCAGCAGCCAAGCTAGACAGCCGCGGGAGACCCAGTACTTC,CASSQARQPRETQYF
-,TRBV5-1,many,TRBJ2-1,TGCGCCAGCAGCTTGGGAGGGGGGACACAATATCGTCACGATGAGCAGTTCTTC,CASSLGGGTQYRHDEQFF
TRBD2,TRBV20-1,many,TRBJ2-1,TGCAGTGCTAGAGTGACTAGCGGGAGTTCCTACAATGAGCAGTTCTTC,CSARVTSGSSYNEQFF
-,TRBV15,-,TRBJ1-1,TGTGCCACCAGCAGACAGACGAACACTGAAGCTTTCTTT,CATSRQTNTEAFF
TRBD1,TRBV28,-,TRBJ1-3,TGTGCCAGCAGTTGGGACAGTGGAAACACCATATATTTT,CASSWDSGNTIYF
TRBD2,TRBV20-1,-,TRBJ2-7,TGCAGTGCCTCCATGGGACTATTCTCTTGGAGCCAGTACTTC,CSASMGLFSWSQYF
TRBD1,TRBV28,many,TRBJ2-7,TGTGCCAGCAGTTTTCTGACAGGGAAGGGGTACGAGCAGTACTTC,CASSFLTGKGYEQYF
-,TRBV27,few,TRBJ1-6,TGTGCCAGCAGTTCGGGACGTTATAATTCACCCCTCCACTTT,CASSSGRYNSPLHF
TRBD1,TRBV3-1,-,TRBJ2-7,TGTGCCAGCAGCCTGACAGGGGGCGGCTACGAGCAGTACTTC,CASSLTGGGYEQYF
TRBD1,TRBV28,many,TRBJ1-2,TGTGCCAGCAGTTTTGGCAGGGGGCCCTATGGCTACACCTTC,CASSFGRGPYGYTF
TRBD2,TRBV20-1,-,TRBJ2-2,TGCAGTGCTAGAGGGACTAGCGGGGAACCCGGGGAGCTGTTTTTT,CSARGTSGEPGELFF